This is a list of T cell receptor beta chains from one sample in a study of T cells in Graves' hyperthyroidism and ophthalmopathy. TCRdb processed the multiplex PCR reads anew with MiXCR; each CDR3 protein has one entry. Found here are approximately 700,000 distinct CDR3 sequences, approximately 16% of them singletons; the top ten hold roughly 8%. Sequencing was done on a sample of blood. The receptors originated from a man younger than 30 with Graves' hyperthyroidism. CDR3s include the opening cysteine and the closing phenylalanine or tryptophan. The order of the fields is clone size, J gene, CDR3 length, V gene, CDR3 protein. For some rows the clone size is stated as once, few or many, or as a class when expanded; others skip it.

>.|TRBJ2-7|14|TRBV5-1
CASSLGDRAHEQYF
>many|TRBJ1-5|13|TRBV12-3/TRBV12-4
CASSLGVAQPQHF
>many|TRBJ2-4|16|TRBV28
CASSPLLRGQGNIQYF
>many|TRBJ2-1|13|TRBV2
CASASWADNEQFF
>many|TRBJ2-1|13|TRBV6-5
CASSYPLAREQFF
>few|TRBJ2-3|16|TRBV4-3
CASSQDNPGVGDTQYF
>many|TRBJ1-6|12|TRBV11-2
CASSQQGNPLHF
>many|TRBJ1-1|12|TRBV20-1
CSASGQSTEAFF
>.|TRBJ2-1|12|TRBV5-6
CASSDLSGEQFF
>many|TRBJ2-3|14|TRBV3-1
CASSHRHRTDTQYF
>many|TRBJ2-5|12|TRBV12-3/TRBV12-4
CASSGLEETQYF
>many|TRBJ2-7|14|TRBV20-1
CSAPARTGPYEQYF
>few|TRBJ1-6|16|TRBV6-1
CASSEGRVIYNSPLHF
>few|TRBJ1-1|12|TRBV7-9
CAALAGSTEAFF
>.|TRBJ2-1|15|TRBV19
CASSIGQGAYNEQFF
>many|TRBJ1-1|11|TRBV27
CASSLREKAFF
>.|TRBJ2-1|15|TRBV3-1
CASSRNLSSYNEQFF
>many|TRBJ1-1|13|TRBV30
CAWSLALSTEAFF
>once|TRBJ2-5|14|TRBV14
CASSQEGVRAVLYF
>many|TRBJ2-7|15|TRBV28
CASSLISAVSYEQYF
>.|TRBJ2-3|16|TRBV5-4
CASSGEKGPHGDTQYF
>many|TRBJ2-7|14|TRBV7-3
CASSFGGPSYEQYF
>many|TRBJ1-1|13|TRBV6-2/TRBV6-3
CASSYQPNTEAFF
>few|TRBJ2-5|14|TRBV7-8
CASTLNGQQETQYF
>few|TRBJ1-6|15|TRBV20-1
CSARAPGLSNSPLHF
>.|TRBJ2-7|15|TRBV28
CASSILAGERYEQYF
>.|TRBJ2-2|17|TRBV18
CASSLRLAGRGTGELFF
>.|TRBJ2-7|14|TRBV6-2/TRBV6-3
CASSWGHTSYEQYF
>few|TRBJ2-7|13|TRBV20-1
CSGGRGPDYEQYF
>.|TRBJ2-7|18|TRBV9
CASSPSGLGAGGTYEQYF
>.|TRBJ2-5|14|TRBV30
CAWSVGAAQEAQYF
>.|TRBJ1-2|13|TRBV6-2/TRBV6-3
CASSYQREGGFTF
>many|TRBJ2-1|10|TRBV2
CASSGGEQFF
>few|TRBJ2-1|14|TRBV11-2
CASSLEVRYNEQFF
>many|TRBJ1-5|14|TRBV18
CASSPLENEEPQHF
>many|TRBJ2-5|18|TRBV7-2
CASSLSPGLAALSGTQYF
>many|TRBJ2-3|16|TRBV24-1
CATSGDRVIGTDTQYF
>few|TRBJ2-7|14|TRBV12-5
CASGLLGLTYEQYF
>many|TRBJ2-2|16|TRBV28
CASRSRVWANTGELFF